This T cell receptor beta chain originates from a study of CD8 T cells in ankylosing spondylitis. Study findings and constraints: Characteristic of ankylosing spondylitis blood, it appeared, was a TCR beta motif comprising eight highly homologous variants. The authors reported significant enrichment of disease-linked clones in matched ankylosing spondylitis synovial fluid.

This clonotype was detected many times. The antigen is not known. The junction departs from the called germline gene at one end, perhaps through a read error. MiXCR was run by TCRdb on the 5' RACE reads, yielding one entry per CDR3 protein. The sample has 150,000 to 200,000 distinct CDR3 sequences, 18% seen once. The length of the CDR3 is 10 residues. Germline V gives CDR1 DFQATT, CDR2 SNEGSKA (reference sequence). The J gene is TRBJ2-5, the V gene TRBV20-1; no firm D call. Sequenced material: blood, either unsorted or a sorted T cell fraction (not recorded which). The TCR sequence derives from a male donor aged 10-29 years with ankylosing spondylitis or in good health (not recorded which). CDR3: CSARLETQYF. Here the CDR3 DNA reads TGCAGCGCTAGACTGGAGACCCAGTACTTC.